This TCR beta chain was recorded in a study of monozygotic twins with inflammatory bowel disease. Germline CDR1 is MDHEN and CDR2 is SYDVKM. This CDR3 contains 12 residues. Each sample had eight separate cDNA synthesis reactions. UMIs containing a 6-nucleotide sample barcode were added via template switching. After re-calling the 5' RACE reads, TCRdb lists one entry per CDR3 protein, DNA absent. The sample data list 300,000 to 350,000 distinct CDR3 sequences. The gene calls are TRBV28 and TRBJ1-5; without DNA, the TCRdb call of TRBD1 cannot be checked. The TCR sequence derives from a human donor with ulcerative colitis or Crohn's disease, or a healthy co-twin of an affected twin (not recorded which). The sequenced material came from blood. CDR3 sequence reads: CASSNPDQPQHF.